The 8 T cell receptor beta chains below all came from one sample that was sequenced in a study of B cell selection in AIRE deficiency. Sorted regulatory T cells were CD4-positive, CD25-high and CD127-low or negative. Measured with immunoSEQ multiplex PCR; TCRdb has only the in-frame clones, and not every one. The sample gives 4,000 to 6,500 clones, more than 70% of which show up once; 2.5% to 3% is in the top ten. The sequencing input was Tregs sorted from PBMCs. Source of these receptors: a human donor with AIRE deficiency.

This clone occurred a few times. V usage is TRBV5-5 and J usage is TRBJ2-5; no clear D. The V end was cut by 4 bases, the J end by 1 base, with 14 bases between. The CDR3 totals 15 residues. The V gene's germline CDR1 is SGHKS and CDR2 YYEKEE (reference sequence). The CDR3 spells CASSPSLWPQETQYF. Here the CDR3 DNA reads TGTGCCAGCAGCCCATCCTTGTGGCCCCAAGAGACCCAGTACTTC.

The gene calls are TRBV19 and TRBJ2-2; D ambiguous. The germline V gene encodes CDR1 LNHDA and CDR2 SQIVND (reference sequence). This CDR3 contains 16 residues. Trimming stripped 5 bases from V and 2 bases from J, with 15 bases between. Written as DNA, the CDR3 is TGTGCCAGTAGTCCGCGGTGGCAGTCAAACACCGGGGAGCTGTTTTTT. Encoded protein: CASSPRWQSNTGELFF.

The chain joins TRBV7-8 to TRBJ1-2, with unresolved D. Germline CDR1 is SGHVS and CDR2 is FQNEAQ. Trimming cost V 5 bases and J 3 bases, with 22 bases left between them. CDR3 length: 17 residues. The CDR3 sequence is CASSQPKHGRMDYGYTF. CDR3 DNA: TGTGCCAGCAGCCAACCGAAACATGGGAGAATGGACTATGGCTACACCTTC.

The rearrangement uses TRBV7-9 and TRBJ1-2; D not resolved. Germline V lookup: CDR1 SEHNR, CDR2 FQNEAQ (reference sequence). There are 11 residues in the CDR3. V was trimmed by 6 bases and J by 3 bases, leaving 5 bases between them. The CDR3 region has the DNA TGTGCCAGCAGTGGATACTATGGCTACACCTTC. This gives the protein CASSGYYGYTF.

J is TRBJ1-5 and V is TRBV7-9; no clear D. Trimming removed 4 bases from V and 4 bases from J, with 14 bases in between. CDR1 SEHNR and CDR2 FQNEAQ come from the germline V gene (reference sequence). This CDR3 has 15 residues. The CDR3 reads CASSSSGRGNQPQHF. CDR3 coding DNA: TGTGCCAGCAGCTCGTCAGGACGAGGGAATCAGCCCCAGCATTTT.

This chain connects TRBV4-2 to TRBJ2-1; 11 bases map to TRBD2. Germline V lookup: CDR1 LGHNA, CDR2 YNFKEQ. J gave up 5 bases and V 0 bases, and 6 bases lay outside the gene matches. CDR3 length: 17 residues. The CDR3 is CASSQERLAGINNEQFF. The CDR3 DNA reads TGTGCCAGCAGCCAAGAGAGACTAGCGGGGATTAACAATGAGCAGTTCTTC.

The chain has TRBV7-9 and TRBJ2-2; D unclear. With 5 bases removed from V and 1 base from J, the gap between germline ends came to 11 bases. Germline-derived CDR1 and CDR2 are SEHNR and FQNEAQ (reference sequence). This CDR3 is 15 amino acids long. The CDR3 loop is CASSPDTWNTGELFF. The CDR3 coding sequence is TGTGCCAGCAGCCCCGACACATGGAACACCGGGGAGCTGTTTTTT.

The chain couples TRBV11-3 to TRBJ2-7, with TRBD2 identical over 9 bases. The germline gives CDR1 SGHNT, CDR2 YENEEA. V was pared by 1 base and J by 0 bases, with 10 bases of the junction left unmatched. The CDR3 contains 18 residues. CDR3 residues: CASSLGGVLAGSSYEQYF. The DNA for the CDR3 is TGTGCCAGCAGCTTAGGAGGGGTTCTAGCGGGGAGCTCCTACGAGCAGTACTTC.